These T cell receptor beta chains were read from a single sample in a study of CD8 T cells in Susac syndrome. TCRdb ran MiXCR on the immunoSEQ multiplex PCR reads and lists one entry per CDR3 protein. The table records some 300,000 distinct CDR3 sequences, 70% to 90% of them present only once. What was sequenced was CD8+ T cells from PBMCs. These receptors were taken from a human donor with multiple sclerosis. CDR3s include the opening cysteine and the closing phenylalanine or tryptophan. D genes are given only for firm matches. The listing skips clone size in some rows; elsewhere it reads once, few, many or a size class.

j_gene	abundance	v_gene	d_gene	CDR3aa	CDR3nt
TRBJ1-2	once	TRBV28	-	CASSTTDYSNYGYTF	TGTGCCAGCAGTACGACGGACTATTCAAACTATGGCTACACCTTC
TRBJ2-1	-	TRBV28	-	CASSFLGGSSYNEQFF	TGTGCCAGCAGTTTCCTTGGGGGGAGCTCCTACAATGAGCAGTTCTTC
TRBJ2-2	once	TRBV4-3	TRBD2	CASSLLAGDYTGELFF	TGCGCCAGCAGCCTCCTAGCGGGGGATTACACCGGGGAGCTGTTTTTT
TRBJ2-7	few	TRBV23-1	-	CARILRSSEQYF	TGCGCCAGAATCCTCAGGTCCTCCGAGCAGTACTTC
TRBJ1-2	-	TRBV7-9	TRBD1	CASSAGTGASYGYTF	TGTGCCAGCAGCGCGGGTACAGGGGCTAGCTATGGCTACACCTTC
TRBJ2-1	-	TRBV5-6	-	CASRLQGNEQFF	TGTGCCAGCAGACTACAGGGAAATGAGCAGTTCTTC
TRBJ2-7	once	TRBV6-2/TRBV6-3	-	CATQGSGYYEQYF	TGTGCCACCCAAGGATCCGGCTACTACGAGCAGTACTTC
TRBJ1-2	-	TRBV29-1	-	CSVRRAYGYTF	TGCAGCGTTCGCAGGGCCTATGGCTACACCTTC
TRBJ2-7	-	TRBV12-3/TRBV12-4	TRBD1	CASRQGISYEQYF	TGTGCCAGCCGACAGGGGATAAGCTACGAGCAGTACTTC
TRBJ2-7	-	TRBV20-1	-	CSARFLIRESYEQYF	TGCAGTGCTAGGTTTTTGATTAGGGAGAGCTACGAGCAGTACTTC
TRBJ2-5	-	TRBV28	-	CASSLLAGTEYQETQYF	TGTGCCAGCAGTTTATTGGCGGGAACGGAGTACCAAGAGACCCAGTACTTC
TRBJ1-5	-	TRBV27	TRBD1	CASADRGVGQPQHF	TGTGCCAGCGCGGACAGGGGAGTCGGTCAGCCCCAGCATTTT
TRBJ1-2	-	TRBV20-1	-	CSATTSSGRLDGYTF	TGCAGTGCCACCACAAGTTCGGGGCGGCTGGATGGCTACACCTTC
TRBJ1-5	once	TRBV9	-	CASSVGNGYNQPQHF	TGTGCCAGCAGCGTAGGCAACGGCTACAATCAGCCCCAGCATTTT
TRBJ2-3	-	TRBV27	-	CASSLLTAFTDTQYF	TGTGCCAGCAGTTTGCTGACGGCCTTCACAGATACGCAGTATTTT
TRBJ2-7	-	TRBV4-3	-	CASSQGPGSGNEQYF	TGCGCCAGCAGCCAAGGTCCGGGGTCTGGTAACGAGCAGTACTTC
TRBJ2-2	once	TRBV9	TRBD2	CASSAGGPNTGELFF	TGTGCCAGCAGCGCGGGAGGGCCGAACACCGGGGAGCTGTTTTTT
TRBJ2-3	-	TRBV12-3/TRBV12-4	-	CASSLAERQTTDTQYF	TGTGCCAGCAGTTTAGCCGAGCGTCAAACCACAGATACGCAGTATTTT
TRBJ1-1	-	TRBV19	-	CASSISSGGYTEAFF	TGTGCCAGTAGTATTTCATCCGGGGGCTACACTGAAGCTTTCTTT
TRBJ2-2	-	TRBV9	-	CASSEERVVLAGELFF	TGTGCCAGCAGCGAAGAAAGAGTTGTACTAGCCGGGGAGCTGTTTTTT
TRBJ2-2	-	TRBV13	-	CASSLRPGELFF	TGTGCCAGCAGCTTAAGGCCCGGGGAGCTGTTTTTT
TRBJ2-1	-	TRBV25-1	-	CASSERAGVYNEQFF	TGTGCCAGCAGTGAACGGGCAGGGGTCTACAATGAGCAGTTCTTC
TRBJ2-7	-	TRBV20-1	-	CSASLGNPKSYEQYF	TGCAGTGCTAGTCTCGGTAATCCCAAATCCTACGAGCAGTACTTC
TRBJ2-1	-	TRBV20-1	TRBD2	CSARAWTSGRFHEQFF	TGCAGTGCTAGGGCCTGGACTAGCGGGAGATTCCATGAGCAGTTCTTC
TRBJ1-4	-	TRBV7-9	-	CASSLTPSPGEKLFF	TGTGCCAGCAGCTTAACCCCGTCCCCAGGGGAAAAACTGTTTTTT
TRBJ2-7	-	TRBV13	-	CASSHGYSYEQYF	TGTGCCAGCAGCCATGGATACTCCTACGAGCAGTACTTC
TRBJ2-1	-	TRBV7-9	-	CASSLPGQLHNEQFF	TGTGCCAGCAGCTTACCTGGACAGCTTCACAATGAGCAGTTCTTC
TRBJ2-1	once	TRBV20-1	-	CSAPRTFQEQFF	TGCAGTGCCCCCCGGACCTTCCAGGAGCAGTTCTTC
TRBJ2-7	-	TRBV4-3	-	CASSQEVGPGSIYEQYF	TGCGCCAGCAGCCAAGAGGTCGGCCCCGGCTCTATCTACGAGCAGTACTTC
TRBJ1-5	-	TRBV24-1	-	CATSDPPGTAFYQPQHF	TGTGCCACCAGTGATCCCCCCGGGACGGCATTTTATCAGCCCCAGCATTTT
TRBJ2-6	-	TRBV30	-	CAWNSPSGANVLTF	TGTGCCTGGAATAGCCCATCTGGGGCCAACGTCCTGACTTTC
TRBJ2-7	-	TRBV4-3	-	CASSQDSPGQFGDEQYF	TGCGCCAGCAGCCAAGATAGTCCCGGGCAGTTCGGGGACGAGCAGTACTTC
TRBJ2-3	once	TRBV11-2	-	CASSFNQGKDTDTQYF	TGTGCCAGCAGCTTTAACCAGGGGAAGGACACAGATACGCAGTATTTT
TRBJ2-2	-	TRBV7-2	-	CASSLLKNTGELFF	TGTGCCAGCAGCTTACTGAAGAACACCGGGGAGCTGTTTTTT
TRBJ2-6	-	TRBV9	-	CASSVGRDGRSGANVLTF	TGTGCCAGCAGCGTAGGTCGGGACGGTCGCTCTGGGGCCAACGTCCTGACTTTC
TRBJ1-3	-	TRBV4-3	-	CASSQDREGSGNTIYF	TGCGCCAGCAGCCAAGACAGGGAGGGCTCTGGAAACACCATATATTTT
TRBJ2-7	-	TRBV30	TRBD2	CAWTSGRSYEQYF	TGTGCCTGGACTAGCGGTCGCTCCTACGAGCAGTACTTC
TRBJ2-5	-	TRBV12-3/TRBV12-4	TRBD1	CASSSPGQGFEETQYF	TGTGCCAGCAGTTCTCCGGGACAGGGATTTGAAGAGACCCAGTACTTC
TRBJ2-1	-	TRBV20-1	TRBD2	CSASKELAGPSSYNEQFF	TGCAGTGCTAGCAAAGAACTAGCGGGACCGAGCTCCTACAATGAGCAGTTCTTC
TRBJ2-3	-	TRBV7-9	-	CASSVTGRDTQYF	TGTGCCAGCAGCGTAACCGGGAGAGATACGCAGTATTTT
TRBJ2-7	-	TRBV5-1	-	CASSWGGRYEQYF	TGCGCCAGCAGCTGGGGGGGCCGCTACGAGCAGTACTTC
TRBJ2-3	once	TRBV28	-	CASLGPVNTDTQYF	TGTGCCAGCCTAGGGCCCGTGAACACAGATACGCAGTATTTT
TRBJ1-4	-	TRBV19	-	CASRGAGPEKLFF	TGTGCCAGTAGGGGGGCCGGGCCTGAAAAACTGTTTTTT
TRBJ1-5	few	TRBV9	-	CASSGSGGNQPQHF	TGTGCCAGCAGCGGTTCAGGGGGCAATCAGCCCCAGCATTTT
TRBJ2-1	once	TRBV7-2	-	CGLRQLSYNEQFF	TGTGGACTCCGACAGCTTTCCTACAATGAGCAGTTCTTC
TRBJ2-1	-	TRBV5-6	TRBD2	CASSFGLAVGSSYNEQFF	TGTGCCAGCAGCTTCGGACTAGCGGTGGGTAGCTCCTACAATGAGCAGTTCTTC
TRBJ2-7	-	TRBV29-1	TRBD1	CSVETGSYEQYF	TGCAGCGTTGAGACAGGGAGCTACGAGCAGTACTTC
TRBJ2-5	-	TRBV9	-	CASSVGKSVYQETQYF	TGTGCCAGCAGCGTAGGAAAATCGGTTTACCAAGAGACCCAGTACTTC
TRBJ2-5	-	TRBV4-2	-	CASSQEVFGTEETQYF	TGTGCCAGCAGCCAAGAAGTATTCGGGACGGAAGAGACCCAGTACTTC
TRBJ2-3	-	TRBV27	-	CASTGLRGDTQYF	TGTGCCAGCACCGGGCTAAGGGGCGATACGCAGTATTTT
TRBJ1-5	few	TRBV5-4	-	CASSGGVGQPQHF	TGTGCCAGCAGCGGGGGGGTAGGACAGCCCCAGCATTTT
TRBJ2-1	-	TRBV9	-	CASSLPGLNEQFF	TGTGCCAGCAGCCTACCGGGACTCAATGAGCAGTTCTTC
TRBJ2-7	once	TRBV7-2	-	CASSLATGGHEQYF	TGTGCCAGCAGCTTAGCCACAGGCGGGCACGAGCAGTACTTC